Listed below are T cell receptor beta chains from one sample, sequenced in a study of cytomegalovirus exposure and HLA in healthy donors. Sequenced by immunoSEQ multiplex PCR; TCRdb stores in-frame clones only, minus some. The sample carries 150,000 to 200,000 clones, under 80% recorded once. Specimen: PBMCs. The origin of the receptors is a man aged 40-50 years in good health and CMV-seronegative. Each CDR3 is given with its conserved first and last residue. The D gene is left open where the match is weak. Size tells how often a clone was seen (once, few, many) or the class of an expanded clone, and some rows leave it out.

clone_size d_call j_call v_call cdr3_length cdr3_aa cdr3_nt
. . TRBJ2-3 TRBV29-1 14 CSVEGRPATDTQYF TGCAGCGTTGAGGGGAGACCTGCCACAGATACGCAGTATTTT
once . TRBJ2-1 TRBV27 12 CASGTVNNEQFF TGTGCCAGCGGTACAGTCAACAATGAGCAGTTCTTC
few TRBD2 TRBJ2-1 TRBV30 13 CARASRGGREQFF TGTGCTCGAGCTTCTCGGGGGGGCCGTGAGCAGTTCTTC
. TRBD1 TRBJ1-1 TRBV7-9 13 CASSAQGENEAFF TGTGCCAGCAGCGCACAGGGGGAGAATGAAGCTTTCTTT
few . TRBJ1-1 TRBV7-2 17 CASRTGAGELENTEAFF TGTGCCAGCAGAACCGGGGCAGGGGAGCTGGAGAACACTGAAGCTTTCTTT
few . TRBJ1-1 TRBV9 14 CASSATTANTEAFF TGTGCCAGCAGCGCAACAACAGCGAACACTGAAGCTTTCTTT
. TRBD1 TRBJ1-2 TRBV7-2 15 CASSEQGQGLYGYTF TGTGCCAGCAGCGAACAGGGACAGGGGCTCTATGGCTACACCTTC
. . TRBJ2-3 TRBV27 15 CASSLLAPSTDTQYF TGTGCCAGCAGTTTACTAGCCCCTAGCACAGATACGCAGTATTTT
. TRBD2 TRBJ2-2 TRBV6-4 18 CASSDSASGGRNTGELFF TGTGCCAGCAGTGACTCGGCTAGCGGGGGTAGAAACACCGGGGAGCTGTTTTTT
few . TRBJ2-5 TRBV9 13 CASSKEVDETQYF TGTGCCAGCAGCAAAGAGGTAGATGAGACCCAGTACTTC
. TRBD1 TRBJ2-7 TRBV28 14 CASRAQGVMYEQYF TGTGCCAGCAGGGCCCAGGGGGTTATGTACGAGCAGTACTTC
. TRBD1 TRBJ1-4 TRBV13 15 CASGDRGATNEKLFF TGTGCCAGCGGGGACAGGGGTGCAACTAATGAAAAACTGTTTTTT
. . TRBJ1-4 TRBV28 11 CATLREEKLFF TGTGCCACACTTCGCGAGGAAAAACTGTTTTTT
. . TRBJ1-5 TRBV21-1 16 CASSKAEGRARQPQHF TGTGCCAGCAGCAAAGCGGAGGGACGGGCAAGACAGCCCCAGCATTTT
. . TRBJ2-7 TRBV4-3 14 CASSQYRDTYEQYF TGCGCCAGCAGCCAGTACAGGGATACCTACGAGCAGTACTTC
. TRBD1 TRBJ1-1 TRBV7-2 15 CASSSRQGINTEAFF TGTGCCAGCAGCTCCCGACAGGGGATTAACACTGAAGCTTTCTTT
few . TRBJ2-1 TRBV4-3 14 CASSQDTGLYEQFF TGCGCCAGCAGCCAAGACACAGGGTTATATGAGCAGTTCTTC
. . TRBJ2-7 TRBV5-4 15 CASSLEQAETYEQYF TGTGCCAGCAGCTTGGAACAGGCTGAAACCTACGAGCAGTACTTC
. TRBD1 TRBJ1-1 TRBV27 14 CASRLLGGGTEAFF TGTGCCAGCAGGCTTCTAGGGGGCGGCACTGAAGCTTTCTTT
few . TRBJ1-1 TRBV4-1 14 CASSQRGGGTEAFF TGCGCCAGCAGCCAGAGAGGCGGGGGCACTGAAGCTTTCTTT
. TRBD2 TRBJ2-1 TRBV28 17 CASSPRPGGLSYNEQFF TGTGCCAGCAGTCCAAGGCCGGGGGGGCTGTCCTACAATGAGCAGTTCTTC
. . TRBJ1-2 TRBV2 13 CASKGQGNYGYTF TGTGCCAGCAAAGGCCAGGGGAACTATGGCTACACCTTC
. TRBD1 TRBJ2-5 TRBV7-2 14 CASKSGTEQETQYF TGTGCCAGCAAGTCTGGGACAGAGCAAGAGACCCAGTACTTC
. . TRBJ2-5 TRBV4-1 18 CASSQEMVAGNSGETQYF TGCGCCAGCAGCCAAGAAATGGTTGCGGGGAATTCTGGAGAGACCCAGTACTTC
. . TRBJ2-2 TRBV9 13 CASSVLVSGELFF TGTGCCAGCAGCGTATTGGTTAGCGGGGAGCTGTTTTTT
. . TRBJ1-6 TRBV4-1 17 CASSPGTQVGRNSPLHF TGCGCCAGTAGCCCAGGGACTCAGGTTGGTCGTAATTCACCCCTCCACTTT
. . TRBJ2-7 TRBV28 15 CASTATDSGTYEQYF TGTGCCAGCACTGCCACGGACAGCGGAACCTACGAGCAGTACTTC
. TRBD1 TRBJ2-7 TRBV5-1 13 CASSLEAGGEQYF TGCGCCAGCAGCTTGGAGGCAGGGGGCGAGCAGTACTTC
. TRBD2 TRBJ2-7 TRBV5-1 17 CASSLAEKAGGPDEQYF TGCGCCAGCAGCTTGGCCGAGAAAGCGGGGGGGCCCGACGAGCAGTACTTC
few . TRBJ2-7 TRBV5-6 16 CASSLRFRQATYEQYF TGTGCCAGCAGCTTGCGCTTCCGACAGGCGACCTACGAGCAGTACTTC
. TRBD1 TRBJ2-7 TRBV5-1 14 CASSIRTGVDEQYF TGCGCCAGCAGCATACGGACAGGGGTTGACGAGCAGTACTTC
once TRBD2 TRBJ2-3 TRBV5-1 17 CASSLGLALGYTDTQYF TGCGCCAGCAGCTTGGGACTAGCGCTCGGGTACACAGATACGCAGTATTTT
. . TRBJ2-7 TRBV7-9 13 CASSFALSYEQYF TGTGCCAGCAGCTTCGCACTATCCTACGAGCAGTACTTC
. . TRBJ2-7 TRBV6-1 14 CASSELGERYEQYF TGTGCCAGCAGTGAACTAGGGGAACGGTACGAGCAGTACTTC
. . TRBJ2-7 TRBV7-6 15 CASSSSMDTPGEQYF TGTGCCAGCAGCTCATCGATGGACACCCCGGGCGAGCAGTACTTC
. . TRBJ1-1 TRBV27 14 CASSLSAGVTEAFF TGTGCCAGCAGTTTATCGGCAGGGGTTACTGAAGCTTTCTTT
. . TRBJ1-6 TRBV28 13 CASIGAGGSPLHF TGTGCCAGCATAGGGGCCGGGGGTTCACCCCTCCACTTT
. . TRBJ2-3 TRBV30 16 CAWSPGPTSSPDTQYF TGTGCCTGGAGCCCAGGTCCAACTAGCAGCCCAGATACGCAGTATTTT
. TRBD1 TRBJ1-1 TRBV10-3 19 CAISRQGILLPLDPTEAFF TGTGCCATCAGTCGACAGGGGATTTTGCTGCCACTAGATCCCACTGAAGCTTTCTTT
. TRBD1 TRBJ1-2 TRBV19 13 CASSTGGLYGYTF TGTGCCAGTAGTACAGGGGGCCTCTATGGCTACACCTTC
. TRBD2 TRBJ2-3 TRBV6-5 13 CASLPAGGDTQYF TGTGCCAGCCTCCCAGCGGGGGGAGATACGCAGTATTTT
. . TRBJ1-4 TRBV28 17 CASSSAGGLATNEKLFF TGTGCCAGCAGTTCTGCGGGGGGTCTTGCAACTAATGAAAAACTGTTTTTT
. . TRBJ1-4 TRBV7-8 15 CASSRGAVAGEKLFF TGTGCCAGCAGCCGGGGAGCGGTGGCCGGCGAAAAACTGTTTTTT
. . TRBJ2-7 TRBV2 12 CARTPQAYEQYF TGTGCCAGGACGCCGCAGGCCTACGAGCAGTACTTC
. TRBD1 TRBJ1-6 TRBV27 14 CASSNRDRNSPLHF TGTGCCAGCAGTAACCGGGACAGGAATTCACCCCTCCACTTT
. . TRBJ1-5 TRBV28 13 CASSPGSVQPQHF TGTGCCAGCAGCCCCGGGTCGGTTCAGCCCCAGCATTTT
once . TRBJ2-5 TRBV4-1 16 CASSQGGAPAQETQYF TGCGCCAGCAGCCAAGGGGGAGCCCCTGCCCAAGAGACCCAGTACTTC
. . TRBJ2-3 TRBV9 15 CASSVGVVSTDTQYF TGTGCCAGCAGCGTAGGAGTGGTTAGCACAGATACGCAGTATTTT
few TRBD1 TRBJ1-4 TRBV28 16 CASSVTPQGAFEKLFF TGTGCCAGCAGTGTCACCCCACAGGGGGCATTTGAAAAACTGTTTTTT
once TRBD2 TRBJ2-7 TRBV11-2 14 CASSFGGDSYEQYF TGTGCCAGCAGCTTTGGGGGGGATTCCTACGAGCAGTACTTC
. . TRBJ2-2 TRBV5-1 14 CASSFPGSTGELFF TGCGCCAGCAGCTTCCCGGGGAGCACCGGGGAGCTGTTTTTT
. . TRBJ1-2 TRBV19 11 CASSVVYGYTF TGTGCCAGTAGTGTCGTGTATGGCTACACCTTC
. TRBD1 TRBJ2-7 TRBV5-6 13 CASSRDRAYEQYF TGTGCCAGCAGCAGGGACAGGGCCTACGAGCAGTACTTC
. . TRBJ2-5 TRBV5-1 14 CASSLGGPTETQYF TGCGCCAGCAGCTTGGGAGGGCCGACGGAGACCCAGTACTTC
once TRBD2 TRBJ2-7 TRBV7-9 12 CSSGEALYEQYF TGTTCCAGCGGGGAGGCCCTCTACGAGCAGTACTTC
. . TRBJ2-7 TRBV19 13 CASSMGGAYEQYF TGTGCCAGTAGTATGGGAGGAGCCTACGAGCAGTACTTC
. . TRBJ2-1 TRBV7-9 15 CASSPQDKSYNEQFF TGTGCCAGCAGCCCCCAGGACAAGAGTTACAATGAGCAGTTCTTC
. . TRBJ1-1 TRBV10-1 13 CASRIRRDTEAFF TGCGCCAGCAGAATAAGGAGAGACACTGAAGCTTTCTTT